This T cell receptor beta chain was retrieved from a study of response to subunit inactivated influenza vaccine. Study results and caveats: After each seasonal influenza vaccination, few new T cells are recruited, the authors suggested.

For this clonotype: Its matching antigen is unknown.

This CDR3 is 16 amino acids long. Germline V gene lookup returns CDR1 SGHTA and CDR2 FQGNSA. Trimming at V came to 5 bases and at J to 5 bases, leaving 10 bases not matched to a gene. MiXCR was run by TCRdb on the RT-PCR reads, yielding one entry per CDR3 protein. The data contain about 650,000 distinct CDR3 sequences, more than 15% of them singletons. The TCR originated in a middle-aged man who received an inactivated influenza vaccine. The chain combines TRBV7-2 with TRBJ2-2, with 8 bases aligning to TRBD2. Specimen: PBMCs from blood, collected about 13 days after vaccination. CDR3 nucleotides: TGTGCCAGCAGCATAAGCGGGGGAGGTCGGACCGGGGAGCTGTTTTTT. Encoded protein: CASSISGGGRTGELFF. Variable domain in full (rest from reference TRBV7-2 and TRBJ2-2): GAGVSQSPSNKVTEKGKDVELRCDPISGHTALYWYRQSLGQGLEFLIYFQGNSAPDKSGLPSDRFSAERTGGSVSTLTIQRTQQEDSAVYLCASSISGGGRTGELFFGEGSRLTVL.